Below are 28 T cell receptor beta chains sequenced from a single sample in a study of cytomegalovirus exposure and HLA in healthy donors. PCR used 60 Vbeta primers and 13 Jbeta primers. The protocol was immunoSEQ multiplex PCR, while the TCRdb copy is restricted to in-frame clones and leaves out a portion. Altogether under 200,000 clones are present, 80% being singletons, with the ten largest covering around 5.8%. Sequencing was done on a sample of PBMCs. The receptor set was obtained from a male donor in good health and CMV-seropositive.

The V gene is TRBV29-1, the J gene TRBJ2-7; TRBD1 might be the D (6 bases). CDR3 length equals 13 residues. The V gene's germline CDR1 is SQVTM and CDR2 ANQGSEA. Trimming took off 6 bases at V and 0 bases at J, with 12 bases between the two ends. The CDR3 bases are TGCAGCGTCGGAGGACAGAGCTCCTACGAGCAGTACTTC. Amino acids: CSVGGQSSYEQYF.

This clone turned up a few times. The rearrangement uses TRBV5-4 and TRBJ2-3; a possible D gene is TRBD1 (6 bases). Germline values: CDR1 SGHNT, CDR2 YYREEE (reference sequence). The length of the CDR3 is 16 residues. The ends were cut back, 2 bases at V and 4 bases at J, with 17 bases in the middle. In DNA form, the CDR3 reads TGTGCCAGCAGCTTTGAAACAGGGTTCAGGGCAGATACGCAGTATTTT. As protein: CASSFETGFRADTQYF.

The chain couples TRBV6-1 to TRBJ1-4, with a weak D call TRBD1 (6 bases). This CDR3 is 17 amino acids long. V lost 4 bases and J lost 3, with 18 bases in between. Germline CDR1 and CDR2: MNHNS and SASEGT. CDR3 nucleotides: TGTGCCAGCAGTGTGTCTTGGGGGCGCGGAGCTAATGAAAAACTGTTTTTT. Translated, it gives CASSVSWGRGANEKLFF.

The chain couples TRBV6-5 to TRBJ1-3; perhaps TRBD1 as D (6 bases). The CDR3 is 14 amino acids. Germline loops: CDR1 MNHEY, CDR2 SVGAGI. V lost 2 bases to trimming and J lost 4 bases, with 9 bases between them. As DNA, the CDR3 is TGTGCCAGCAGTTACGCAGGGGTAGGAAACACCATATATTTT. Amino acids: CASSYAGVGNTIYF.

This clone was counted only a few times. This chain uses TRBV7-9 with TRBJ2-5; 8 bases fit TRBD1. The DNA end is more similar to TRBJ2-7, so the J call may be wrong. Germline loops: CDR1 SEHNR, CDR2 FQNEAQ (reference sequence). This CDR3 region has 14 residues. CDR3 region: CASSLVSRGHEQYF. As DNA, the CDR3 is TGTGCCAGCAGCTTAGTATCCAGGGGGCACGAGCAGTACTTC.

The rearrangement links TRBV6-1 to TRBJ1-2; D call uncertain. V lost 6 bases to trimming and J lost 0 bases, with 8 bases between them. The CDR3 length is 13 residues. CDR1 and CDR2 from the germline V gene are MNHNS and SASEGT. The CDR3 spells CASSQAANYGYTF. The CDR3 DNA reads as TGTGCCAGCAGCCAAGCCGCTAACTATGGCTACACCTTC.

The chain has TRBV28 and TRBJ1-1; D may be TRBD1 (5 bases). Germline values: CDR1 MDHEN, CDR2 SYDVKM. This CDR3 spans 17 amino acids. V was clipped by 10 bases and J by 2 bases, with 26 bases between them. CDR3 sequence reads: CAINGIRAQSLNTEAFF. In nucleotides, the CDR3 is TGTGCCATAAACGGAATCAGGGCCCAGTCCCTTAACACTGAAGCTTTCTTT. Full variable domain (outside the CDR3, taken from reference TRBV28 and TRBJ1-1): DVKVTQSSRYLVKRTGEKVFLECVQDMDHENMFWYRQDPGLGLRLIYFSYDVKMKEKGDIPEGYSVSREKKERFSLILESASTNQTSMYLCAINGIRAQSLNTEAFFGQGTRLTVV.

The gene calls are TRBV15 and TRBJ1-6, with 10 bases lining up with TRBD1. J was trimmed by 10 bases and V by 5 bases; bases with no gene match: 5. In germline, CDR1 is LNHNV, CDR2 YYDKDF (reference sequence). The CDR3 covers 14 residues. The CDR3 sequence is CATSGRQGASPLHF. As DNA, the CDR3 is TGTGCCACCAGCGGGAGACAGGGGGCCTCACCCCTCCACTTT.

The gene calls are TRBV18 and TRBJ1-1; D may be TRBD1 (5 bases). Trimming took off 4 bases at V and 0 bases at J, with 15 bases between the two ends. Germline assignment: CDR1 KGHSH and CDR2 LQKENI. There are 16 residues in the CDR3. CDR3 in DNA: TGTGCCAGCTCACAGGAACGACAGAGAATGAACACTGAAGCTTTCTTT. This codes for CASSQERQRMNTEAFF. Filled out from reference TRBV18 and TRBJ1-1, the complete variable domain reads NAGVMQNPRHLVRRRGQEARLRCSPMKGHSHVYWYRQLPEEGLKFMVYLQKENIIDESGMPKERFSAEFPKEGPSILRIQQVVRGDSAAYFCASSQERQRMNTEAFFGQGTRLTVV.

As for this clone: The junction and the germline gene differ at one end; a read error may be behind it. CDR3 nucleotides: TGTTCCAGCCCTGCTCTAGCGGGAGTTTTGGAGACCCAGTACTTC. This sequence encodes CSSPALAGVLETQYF. The chain is built from TRBV7-9 and TRBJ2-5; TRBD2 aligns across 10 bases. Germline loops: CDR1 SEHNR, CDR2 FQNEAQ (reference sequence). The CDR3 contains 15 residues.

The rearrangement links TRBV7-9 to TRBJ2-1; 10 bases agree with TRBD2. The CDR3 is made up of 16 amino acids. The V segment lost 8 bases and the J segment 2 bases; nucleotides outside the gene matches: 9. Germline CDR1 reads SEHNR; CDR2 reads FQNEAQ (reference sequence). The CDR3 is CASGSSGSSAYNEQFF. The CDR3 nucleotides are TGTGCCAGCGGGTCTAGCGGGAGTTCGGCCTACAATGAGCAGTTCTTC.

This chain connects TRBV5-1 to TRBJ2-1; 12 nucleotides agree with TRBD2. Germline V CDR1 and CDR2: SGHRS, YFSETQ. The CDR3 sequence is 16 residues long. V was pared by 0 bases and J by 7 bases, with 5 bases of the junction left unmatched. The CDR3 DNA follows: TGCGCCAGCAGCTTGGACTCTAGCGGGAGGGTTAATGAGCAGTTCTTC. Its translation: CASSLDSSGRVNEQFF.

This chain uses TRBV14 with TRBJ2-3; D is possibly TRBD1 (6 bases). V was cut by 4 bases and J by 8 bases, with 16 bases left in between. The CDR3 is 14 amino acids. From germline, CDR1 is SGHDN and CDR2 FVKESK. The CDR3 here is CASSPGRDKSTQYF. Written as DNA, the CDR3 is TGTGCCAGCAGCCCTGGACGGGACAAAAGTACGCAGTATTTT.

As DNA, the CDR3 is TGTGCCTCAGCCGGCAGGGCTAACTATGGCTACACCTTC. It specifies CASAGRANYGYTF. This chain joins TRBV19 and TRBJ1-2; tentative D call: TRBD1 (5 bases). This CDR3 is 13 amino acids long. CDR1 and CDR2 from the germline V gene are LNHDA and SQIVND (reference sequence). V was shortened by 11 bases and J by 0 bases, with 13 bases between the two germline ends.

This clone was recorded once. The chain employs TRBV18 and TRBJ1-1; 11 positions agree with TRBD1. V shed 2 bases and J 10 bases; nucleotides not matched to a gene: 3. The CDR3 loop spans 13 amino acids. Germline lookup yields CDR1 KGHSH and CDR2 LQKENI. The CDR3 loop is CASSPGTGGRAFF. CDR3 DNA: TGTGCCAGCTCACCAGGGACAGGGGGGAGAGCTTTCTTT.

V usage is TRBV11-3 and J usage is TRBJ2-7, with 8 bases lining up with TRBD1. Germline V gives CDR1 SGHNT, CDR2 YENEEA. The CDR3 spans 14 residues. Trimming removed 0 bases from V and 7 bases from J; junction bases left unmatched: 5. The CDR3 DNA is TGTGCCAGCAGCTTAGATGTCAGGGGGCGGGAGCAGTACTTC. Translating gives CASSLDVRGREQYF.

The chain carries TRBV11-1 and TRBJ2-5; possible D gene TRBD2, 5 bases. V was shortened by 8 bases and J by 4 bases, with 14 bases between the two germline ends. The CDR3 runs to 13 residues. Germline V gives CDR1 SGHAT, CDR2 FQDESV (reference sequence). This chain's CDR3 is CASASGRGETQYF. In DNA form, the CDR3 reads TGTGCCAGCGCTAGTGGGAGAGGAGAGACCCAGTACTTC.

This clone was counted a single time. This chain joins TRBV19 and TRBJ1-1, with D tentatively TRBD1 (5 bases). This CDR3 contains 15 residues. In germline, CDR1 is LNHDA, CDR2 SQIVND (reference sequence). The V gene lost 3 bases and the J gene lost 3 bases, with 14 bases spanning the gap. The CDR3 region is CASSIGVLGDTEAFF. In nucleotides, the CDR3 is TGTGCCAGTAGTATTGGGGTCCTAGGGGACACTGAAGCTTTCTTT.

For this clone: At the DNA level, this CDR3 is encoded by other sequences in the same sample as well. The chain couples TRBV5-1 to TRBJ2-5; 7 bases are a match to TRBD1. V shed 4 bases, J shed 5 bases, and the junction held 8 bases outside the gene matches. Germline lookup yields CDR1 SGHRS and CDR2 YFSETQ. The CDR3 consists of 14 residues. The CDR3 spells CASSPRTGGETQYF. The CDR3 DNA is TGCGCCAGCAGCCCCCGGACAGGCGGGGAGACCCAGTACTTC.

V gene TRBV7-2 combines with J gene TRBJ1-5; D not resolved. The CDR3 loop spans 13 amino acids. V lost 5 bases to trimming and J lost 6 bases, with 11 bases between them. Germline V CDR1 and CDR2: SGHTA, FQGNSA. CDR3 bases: TGTGCCAGCAGCGCCGACGGGTTTCAGCCCCAGCATTTT. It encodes CASSADGFQPQHF.

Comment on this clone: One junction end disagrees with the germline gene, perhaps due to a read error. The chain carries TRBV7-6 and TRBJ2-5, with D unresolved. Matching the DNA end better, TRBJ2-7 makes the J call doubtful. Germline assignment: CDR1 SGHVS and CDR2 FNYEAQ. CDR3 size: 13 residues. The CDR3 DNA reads TGTGCCAGCAGCCCCTTGAGCTCCCACGAGCAGTACTTC. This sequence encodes CASSPLSSHEQYF.

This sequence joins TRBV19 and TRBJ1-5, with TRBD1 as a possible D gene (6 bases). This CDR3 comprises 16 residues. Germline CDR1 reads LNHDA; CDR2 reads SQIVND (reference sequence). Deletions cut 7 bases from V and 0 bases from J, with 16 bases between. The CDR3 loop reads CASTNRAPVSNQPQHF. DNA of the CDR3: TGTGCCAGTACGAACAGGGCACCTGTTAGCAATCAGCCCCAGCATTTT.

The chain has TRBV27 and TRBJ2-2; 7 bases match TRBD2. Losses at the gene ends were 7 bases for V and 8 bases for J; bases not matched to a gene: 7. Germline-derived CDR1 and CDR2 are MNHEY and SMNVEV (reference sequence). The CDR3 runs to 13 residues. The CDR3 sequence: CASTSGLVGELFF. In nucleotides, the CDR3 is TGTGCCAGCACTAGCGGCCTCGTTGGGGAGCTGTTTTTT.

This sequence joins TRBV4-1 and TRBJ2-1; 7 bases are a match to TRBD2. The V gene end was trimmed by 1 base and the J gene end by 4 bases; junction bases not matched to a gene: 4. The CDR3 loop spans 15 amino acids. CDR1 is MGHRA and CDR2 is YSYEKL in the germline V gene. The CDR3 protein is CASSQGGSEYNEQFF. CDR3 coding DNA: TGCGCCAGCAGCCAAGGCGGGAGCGAATACAATGAGCAGTTCTTC.

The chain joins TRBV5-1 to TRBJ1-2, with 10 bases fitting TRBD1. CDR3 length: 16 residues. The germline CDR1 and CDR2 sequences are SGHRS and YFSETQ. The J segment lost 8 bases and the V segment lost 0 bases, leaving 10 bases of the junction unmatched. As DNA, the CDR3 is TGCGCCAGCAGCTTGGGAGGACAGGGGGAAGGTAGCGGCTACACCTTC. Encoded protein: CASSLGGQGEGSGYTF.

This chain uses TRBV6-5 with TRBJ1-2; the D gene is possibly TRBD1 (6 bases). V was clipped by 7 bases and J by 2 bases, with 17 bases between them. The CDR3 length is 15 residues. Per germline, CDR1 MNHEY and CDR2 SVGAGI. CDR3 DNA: TGTGCCAGCACCCTCGGCGACAGGCTAAACTATGGCTACACCTTC. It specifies CASTLGDRLNYGYTF.

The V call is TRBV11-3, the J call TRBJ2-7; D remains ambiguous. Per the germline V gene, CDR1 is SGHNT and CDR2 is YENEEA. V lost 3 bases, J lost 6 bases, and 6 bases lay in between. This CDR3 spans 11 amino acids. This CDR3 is CASSFSGEQYF. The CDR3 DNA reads TGTGCCAGCAGCTTCTCCGGCGAGCAGTACTTC.

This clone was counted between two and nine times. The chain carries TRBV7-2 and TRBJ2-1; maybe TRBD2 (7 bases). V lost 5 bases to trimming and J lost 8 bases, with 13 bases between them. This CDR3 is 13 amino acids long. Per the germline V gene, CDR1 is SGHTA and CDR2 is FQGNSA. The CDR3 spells CASSPRGGDEQFF. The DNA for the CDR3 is TGTGCCAGCAGCCCTAGGGGGGGAGATGAGCAGTTCTTC.